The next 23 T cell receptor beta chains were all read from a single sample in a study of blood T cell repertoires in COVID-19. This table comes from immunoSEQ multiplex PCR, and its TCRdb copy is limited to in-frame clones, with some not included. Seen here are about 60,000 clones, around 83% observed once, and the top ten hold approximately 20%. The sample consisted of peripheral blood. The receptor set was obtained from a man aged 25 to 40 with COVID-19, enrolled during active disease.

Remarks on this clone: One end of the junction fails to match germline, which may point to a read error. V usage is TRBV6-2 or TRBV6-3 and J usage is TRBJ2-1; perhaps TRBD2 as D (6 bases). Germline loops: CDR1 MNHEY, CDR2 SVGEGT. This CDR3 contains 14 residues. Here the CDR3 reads CASSYHRGYSEQFF. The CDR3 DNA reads TGTGCCAGCAGTTACCACCGGGGGTACAGTGAGCAGTTCTTC.

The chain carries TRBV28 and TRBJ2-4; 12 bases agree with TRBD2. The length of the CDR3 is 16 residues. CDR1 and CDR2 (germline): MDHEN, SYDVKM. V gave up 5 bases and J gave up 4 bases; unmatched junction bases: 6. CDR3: CASSTRLAGAKNIQYF. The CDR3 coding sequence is TGTGCCAGCAGTACCAGACTAGCGGGAGCGAAAAACATTCAGTACTTC.

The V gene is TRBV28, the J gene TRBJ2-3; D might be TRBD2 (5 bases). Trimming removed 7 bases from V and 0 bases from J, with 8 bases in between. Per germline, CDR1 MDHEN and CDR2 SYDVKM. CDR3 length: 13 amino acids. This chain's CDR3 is CASTRTSTDTQYF. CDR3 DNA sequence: TGTGCCAGCACCCGGACTAGCACAGATACGCAGTATTTT.

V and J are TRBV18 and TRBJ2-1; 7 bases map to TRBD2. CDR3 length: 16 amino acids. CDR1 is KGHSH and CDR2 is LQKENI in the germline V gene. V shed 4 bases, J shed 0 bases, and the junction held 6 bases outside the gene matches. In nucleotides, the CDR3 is TGTGCCAGCTCACAAGAGCCGGGGGGCTCCTACAATGAGCAGTTCTTC. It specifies CASSQEPGGSYNEQFF.

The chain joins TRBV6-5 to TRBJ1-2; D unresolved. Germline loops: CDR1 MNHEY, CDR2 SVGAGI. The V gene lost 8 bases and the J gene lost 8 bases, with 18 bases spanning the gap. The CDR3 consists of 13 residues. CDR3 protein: CASGVPQRYGYTF. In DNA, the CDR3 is TGTGCCAGCGGAGTACCTCAAAGATACGGCTACACCTTC.

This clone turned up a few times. The DNA of the CDR3 is TGTGCCAGCTCATGGACAGGGACCACAGATACGCAGTATTTT. This encodes CASSWTGTTDTQYF. This chain connects TRBV19 to TRBJ2-3; TRBD1 matches 8 bases. This CDR3 is built from 14 residues. V lost 9 bases and J lost 2; bases outside the gene matches: 7. Germline loops: CDR1 LNHDA, CDR2 SQIVND (reference sequence). Full variable domain (remainder filled in from reference TRBV19 and TRBJ2-3): DGGITQSPKYLFRKEGQNVTLSCEQNLNHDAMYWYRQDPGQGLRLIYYSQIVNDFQKGDIAEGYSVSREKKESFPLTVTSAQKNPTAFYLCASSWTGTTDTQYFGPGTRLTVL.

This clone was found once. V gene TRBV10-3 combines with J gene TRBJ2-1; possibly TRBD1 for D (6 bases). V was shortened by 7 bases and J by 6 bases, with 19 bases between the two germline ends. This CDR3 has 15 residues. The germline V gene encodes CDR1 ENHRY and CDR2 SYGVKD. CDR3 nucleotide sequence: TGTGCCATCAAGAGTGGTGCCCAGGGGTTCAATGAGCAGTTCTTC. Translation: CAIKSGAQGFNEQFF.

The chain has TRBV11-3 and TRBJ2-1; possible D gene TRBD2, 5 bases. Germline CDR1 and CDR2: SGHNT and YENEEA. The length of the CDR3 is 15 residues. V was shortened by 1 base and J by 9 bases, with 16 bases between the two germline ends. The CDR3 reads CASSLVGSARGEQFF. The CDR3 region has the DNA TGTGCCAGCAGCTTAGTGGGTTCTGCTCGGGGTGAGCAGTTCTTC. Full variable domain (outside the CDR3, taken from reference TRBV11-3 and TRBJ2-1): EAGVVQSPRYKIIEKKQPVAFWCNPISGHNTLYWYLQNLGQGPELLIRYENEEAVDDSQLPKDRFSAERLKGVDSTLKIQPAELGDSAVYLCASSLVGSARGEQFFGPGTRLTVL.

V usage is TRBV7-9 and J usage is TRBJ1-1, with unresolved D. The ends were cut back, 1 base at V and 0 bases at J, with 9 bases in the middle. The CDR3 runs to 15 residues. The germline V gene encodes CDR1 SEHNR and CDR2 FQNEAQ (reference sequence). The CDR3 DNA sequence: TGTGCCAGCAGCTTAGGAGTTTTGGTGAACACTGAAGCTTTCTTT. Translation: CASSLGVLVNTEAFF.

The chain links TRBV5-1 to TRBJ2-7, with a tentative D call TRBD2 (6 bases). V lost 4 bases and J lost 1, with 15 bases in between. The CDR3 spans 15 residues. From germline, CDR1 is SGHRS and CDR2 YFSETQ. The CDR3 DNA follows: TGCGCCAGCAGCGCGGGGTTGGACGGGTCCTACGAGCAGTACTTC. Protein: CASSAGLDGSYEQYF. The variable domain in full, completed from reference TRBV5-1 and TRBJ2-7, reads KAGVTQTPRYLIKTRGQQVTLSCSPISGHRSVSWYQQTPGQGLQFLFEYFSETQRNKGNFPGRFSGRQFSNSRSEMNVSTLELGDSALYLCASSAGLDGSYEQYFGPGTRLTVT.

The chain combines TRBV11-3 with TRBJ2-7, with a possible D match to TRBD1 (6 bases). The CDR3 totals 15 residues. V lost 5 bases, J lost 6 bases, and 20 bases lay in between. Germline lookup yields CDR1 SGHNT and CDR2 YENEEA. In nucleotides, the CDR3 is TGTGCCAGCAGCCCTGTGGTCCAGGCCAGGGGCGAGCAGTACTTC. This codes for CASSPVVQARGEQYF.

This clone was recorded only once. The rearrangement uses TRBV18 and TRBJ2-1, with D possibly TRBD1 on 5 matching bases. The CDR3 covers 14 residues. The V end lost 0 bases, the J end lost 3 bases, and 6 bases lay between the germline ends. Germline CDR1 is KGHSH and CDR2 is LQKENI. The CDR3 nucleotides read TGTGCCAGCTCACCACCGGACAACTACAATGAGCAGTTCTTC. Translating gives CASSPPDNYNEQFF. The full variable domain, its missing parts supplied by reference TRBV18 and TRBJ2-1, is NAGVMQNPRHLVRRRGQEARLRCSPMKGHSHVYWYRQLPEEGLKFMVYLQKENIIDESGMPKERFSAEFPKEGPSILRIQQVVRGDSAAYFCASSPPDNYNEQFFGPGTRLTVL.

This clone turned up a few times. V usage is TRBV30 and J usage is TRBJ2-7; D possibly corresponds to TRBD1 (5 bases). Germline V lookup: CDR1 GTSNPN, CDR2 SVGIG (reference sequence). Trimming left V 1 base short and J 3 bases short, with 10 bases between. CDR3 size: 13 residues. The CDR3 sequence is CAWSDTGLYEQYF. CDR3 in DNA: TGTGCCTGGAGTGACACAGGCCTCTACGAGCAGTACTTC.

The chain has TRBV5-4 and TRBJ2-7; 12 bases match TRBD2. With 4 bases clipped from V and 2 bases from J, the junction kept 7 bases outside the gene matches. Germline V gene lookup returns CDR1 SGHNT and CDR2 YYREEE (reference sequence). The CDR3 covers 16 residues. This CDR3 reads CASSPGLAGLPYEQYF. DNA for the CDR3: TGTGCCAGCAGCCCCGGACTAGCGGGGCTCCCCTACGAGCAGTACTTC.

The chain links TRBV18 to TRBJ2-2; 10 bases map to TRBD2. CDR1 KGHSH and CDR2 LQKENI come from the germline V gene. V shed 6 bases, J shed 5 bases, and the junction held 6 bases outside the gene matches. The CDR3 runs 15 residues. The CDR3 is CASSLAGVGTGELFF. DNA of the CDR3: TGTGCCAGCTCCCTAGCGGGAGTAGGGACCGGGGAGCTGTTTTTT.

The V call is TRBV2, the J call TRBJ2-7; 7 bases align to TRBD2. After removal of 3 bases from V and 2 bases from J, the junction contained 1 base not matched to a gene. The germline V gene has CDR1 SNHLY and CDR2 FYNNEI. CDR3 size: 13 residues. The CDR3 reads CASSERGTYEQYF. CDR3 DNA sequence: TGTGCCAGCAGTGAGCGGGGGACCTACGAGCAGTACTTC.

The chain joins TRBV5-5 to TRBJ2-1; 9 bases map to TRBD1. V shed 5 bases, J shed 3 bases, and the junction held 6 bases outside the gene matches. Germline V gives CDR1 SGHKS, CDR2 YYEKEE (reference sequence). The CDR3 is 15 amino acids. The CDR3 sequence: CASSHRDRVYNEQFF. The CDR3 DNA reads TGTGCCAGCAGTCATCGGGACAGGGTCTACAATGAGCAGTTCTTC.

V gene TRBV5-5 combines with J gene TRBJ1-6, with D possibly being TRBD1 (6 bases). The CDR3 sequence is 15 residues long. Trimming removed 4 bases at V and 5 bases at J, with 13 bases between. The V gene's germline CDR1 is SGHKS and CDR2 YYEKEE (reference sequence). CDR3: CASSKKQGDNSPLHF. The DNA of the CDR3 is TGTGCCAGCAGCAAGAAACAGGGAGATAATTCACCCCTCCACTTT.

CDR3 DNA sequence: TGTGCCTGGACCCCGGGACTAGCGGGAGGGCCAGGCATTCAGTACTTC. Protein: CAWTPGLAGGPGIQYF. The chain combines TRBV30 with TRBJ2-4; TRBD2 agrees at 16 bases. Germline trimming cut 4 bases from V and 9 bases from J; bases unmatched to any gene: 9. Germline lookup yields CDR1 GTSNPN and CDR2 SVGIG (reference sequence). The CDR3 length is 16 residues. The whole variable domain, filled in from reference TRBV30 and TRBJ2-4, reads SQTIHQWPATLVQPVGSPLSLECTVEGTSNPNLYWYRQAAGRGLQLLFYSVGIGQISSEVPQNLSASRPQDRQFILSSKKLLLSDSGFYLCAWTPGLAGGPGIQYFGAGTRLSVL.

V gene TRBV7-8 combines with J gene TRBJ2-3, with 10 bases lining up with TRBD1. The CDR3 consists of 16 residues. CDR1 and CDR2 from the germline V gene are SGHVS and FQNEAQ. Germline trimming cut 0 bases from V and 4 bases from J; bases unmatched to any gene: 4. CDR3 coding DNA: TGTGCCAGCAGCTTAGCGGGACAGGGGTATTCAGATACGCAGTATTTT. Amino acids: CASSLAGQGYSDTQYF. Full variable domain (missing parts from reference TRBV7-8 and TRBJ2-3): GAGVSQSPRYKVAKRGQDVALRCDPISGHVSLFWYQQALGQGPEFLTYFQNEAQLDKSGLPSDRFFAERPEGSVSTLKIQRTQQEDSAVYLCASSLAGQGYSDTQYFGPGTRLTVL.

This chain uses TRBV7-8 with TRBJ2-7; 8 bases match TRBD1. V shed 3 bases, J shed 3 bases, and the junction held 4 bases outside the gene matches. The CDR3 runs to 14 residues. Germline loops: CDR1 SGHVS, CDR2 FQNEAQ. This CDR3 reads CASSFFTGGYEQYF. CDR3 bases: TGTGCCAGCAGCTTCTTCACAGGGGGCTACGAGCAGTACTTC.

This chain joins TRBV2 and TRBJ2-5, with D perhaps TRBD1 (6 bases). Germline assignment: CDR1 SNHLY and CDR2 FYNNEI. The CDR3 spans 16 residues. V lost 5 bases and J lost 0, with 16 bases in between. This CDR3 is CASSHDTTGNQETQYF. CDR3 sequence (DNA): TGTGCCAGCAGTCACGACACGACAGGCAACCAAGAGACCCAGTACTTC.

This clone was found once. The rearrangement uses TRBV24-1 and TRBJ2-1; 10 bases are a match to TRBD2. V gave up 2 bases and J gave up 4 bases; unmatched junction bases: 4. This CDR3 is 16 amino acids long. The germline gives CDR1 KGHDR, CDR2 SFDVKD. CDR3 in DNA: TGTGCCACCAGTGATTCGGGACTAGCGAATTACAATGAGCAGTTCTTC. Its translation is CATSDSGLANYNEQFF.